This T cell receptor beta chain was documented in a study of T cell changes during pregnancy in multiple sclerosis. This CDR3 comprises 14 residues. Germline V CDR1 and CDR2: MRHNA, SNTAGT. Unmatched junction bases numbered 4, after V lost 2 bases and J lost 6 bases. TCRdb's table, derived via immunoSEQ multiplex PCR, lists solely in-frame clones and lacks some. The sample shows about 33,000 clones, about 89% of them seen only once. V and J are TRBV6-4 and TRBJ2-1, with 7 bases matching TRBD1. The source is a female donor in good health, enrolled as a control in a pregnancy study. The specimen comprised CD4+ T cells from peripheral blood mononuclear cells, sampled in the third trimester of pregnancy. The CDR3 DNA follows: TGTGCCAGCAGTGACGAGGGACAGCCCAATGAGCAGTTCTTC. Translation gives CASSDEGQPNEQFF.